This is a list of T cell receptor beta chains from one sample in a study of follicular helper T cells after annual influenza vaccination. Assay: immunoSEQ multiplex PCR; the TCRdb copy retains only in-frame clones and omits some. The sample comprises more than 10,000 clones, more than 65% of which are singletons, and more than 0.9% rests with the top ten. Sequenced material: CXCR5- memory CD4+ T cells sorted from blood, taken on the day of influenza vaccination. The source of these receptors is an adult who received the influenza vaccine. Each CDR3 is given with its conserved first and last residue. The D gene is left open where the match is weak. Clone size is not always given. Where it is, it says once, few, many or a class for expanded clones.

d_call	v_call	j_call	clone_size	cdr3_aa	cdr3_nt
NA	TRBV11-1	TRBJ2-1	NA	CASSLRPYGYNEQFF	TGTGCCAGCAGCTTAAGACCTTACGGCTACAATGAGCAGTTCTTC
TRBD2	TRBV5-1	TRBJ2-5	NA	CASSPSGIYQETQYF	TGCGCCAGCAGCCCCAGCGGGATCTACCAAGAGACCCAGTACTTC
NA	TRBV7-2	TRBJ2-7	NA	CASSLRGLGWYEQYF	TGTGCCAGCAGCTTAAGAGGGTTAGGATGGTACGAGCAGTACTTC
NA	TRBV27	TRBJ2-3	NA	CASSLKQTASSRTDTQYF	TGTGCCAGCAGTTTAAAGCAGACAGCTTCAAGCCGCACAGATACGCAGTATTTT
TRBD1	TRBV5-1	TRBJ2-2	few	CASSATGDTGELFF	TGCGCCAGCAGCGCCACAGGGGACACCGGGGAGCTGTTTTTT
NA	TRBV6-1	TRBJ2-1	NA	CASRMDSNTYNEQFF	TGTGCCAGCAGAATGGACAGTAATACCTACAATGAGCAGTTCTTC
NA	TRBV19	TRBJ1-1	NA	CASSTKHNTEAFF	TGTGCCAGTAGTACTAAACATAACACTGAAGCTTTCTTT
NA	TRBV2	TRBJ2-7	NA	CASSVAGQESYEQYF	TGTGCCAGCAGTGTAGCGGGACAGGAATCCTACGAGCAGTACTTC
NA	TRBV9	TRBJ2-3	NA	CASSVTGASTDTQYF	TGTGCCAGCAGCGTAACAGGTGCTAGCACAGATACGCAGTATTTT
NA	TRBV6-5	TRBJ2-7	NA	CASSPPNHEQYF	TGTGCCAGCAGTCCCCCAAACCACGAGCAGTACTTC
NA	TRBV5-4	TRBJ2-3	NA	CASSFRAQGPDTQYF	TGTGCCAGCAGCTTCCGGGCCCAAGGGCCAGATACGCAGTATTTT
TRBD1	TRBV18	TRBJ1-1	NA	CASSGNTGETEAFF	TGTGCCAGCTCAGGAAACACAGGGGAAACTGAAGCTTTCTTT
TRBD2	TRBV29-1	TRBJ2-7	NA	CSVGAGSSYEQYF	TGCAGCGTGGGAGCGGGGAGCTCCTACGAGCAGTACTTC
NA	TRBV7-3	TRBJ2-3	NA	CASSLKPGADTQYF	TGTGCCAGCAGCTTAAAGCCAGGTGCAGATACGCAGTATTTT
NA	TRBV6-1	TRBJ2-4	NA	CASSLLGNIQYF	TGTGCCAGCAGCCTTCTAGGAAACATTCAGTACTTC
NA	TRBV7-8	TRBJ1-4	NA	CASSPGGADGREKLFF	TGTGCCAGCAGCCCGGGGGGGGCGGACGGGCGGGAAAAACTGTTTTTT
NA	TRBV9	TRBJ1-2	NA	CASSPHEGGYTF	TGTGCCAGCAGCCCGCACGAAGGAGGCTACACCTTC
NA	TRBV11-2	TRBJ2-1	NA	CASSLGGRMDEQFF	TGTGCCAGCAGCTTAGGGGGGCGTATGGATGAGCAGTTCTTC
NA	TRBV4-1	TRBJ2-2	NA	CASSQGGRWNTGELFF	TGCGCCAGCAGCCAAGGAGGTAGGTGGAACACCGGGGAGCTGTTTTTT
NA	TRBV15	TRBJ2-7	NA	CATSRAGRAGFYEQYF	TGTGCCACCAGCAGAGCGGGTCGTGCGGGCTTCTACGAGCAGTACTTC
NA	TRBV30	TRBJ1-3	NA	CAQTAGGGNTIYF	TGTGCCCAAACCGCGGGGGGTGGAAACACCATATATTTT
NA	TRBV2	TRBJ2-3	NA	CASSDGYTDTQYF	TGTGCCAGCAGTGACGGCTACACAGATACGCAGTATTTT
NA	TRBV5-5	TRBJ2-5	NA	CASSLVEIQETQYF	TGTGCCAGCAGCTTGGTCGAGATCCAAGAGACCCAGTACTTC
TRBD2	TRBV7-2	TRBJ2-1	NA	CASSGGLAGGYNEQFF	TGTGCCAGCAGCGGGGGACTAGCGGGAGGATACAATGAGCAGTTCTTC
TRBD2	TRBV5-1	TRBJ2-1	NA	CASSPNRNSGASSYNEQFF	TGCGCCAGCAGCCCCAATCGGAATAGCGGGGCCAGCTCCTACAATGAGCAGTTCTTC
NA	TRBV6-1	TRBJ2-6	once	CASRPWRAGANVLTF	TGTGCCAGCAGGCCGTGGAGGGCCGGGGCCAACGTCCTGACTTTC
TRBD2	TRBV10-3	TRBJ2-3	NA	CAISESVSGAGIGTQYF	TGTGCCATCAGTGAGTCGGTTAGCGGGGCGGGCATAGGTACGCAGTATTTT
TRBD1	TRBV5-1	TRBJ2-3	NA	CASSLLRQGPTDTQYF	TGCGCCAGCAGCTTACTTCGACAGGGCCCCACAGATACGCAGTATTTT
NA	TRBV30	TRBJ2-7	NA	CAWKVGAGGGPKQYF	TGTGCCTGGAAAGTTGGAGCAGGGGGAGGTCCCAAGCAGTACTTC
NA	TRBV7-3	TRBJ2-6	NA	CASSYGARLQSRANVLTF	TGTGCCAGCAGCTACGGGGCACGCTTACAAAGTCGGGCCAACGTCCTGACTTTC
NA	TRBV4-2	TRBJ2-7	NA	CASSQGVLGEYEQYF	TGTGCCAGCAGCCAAGGGGTATTGGGGGAATACGAGCAGTACTTC
NA	TRBV10-3	TRBJ1-6	NA	CAISEVRGGSPLHF	TGTGCCATCAGTGAGGTCAGGGGAGGCTCACCCCTCCACTTT
TRBD2	TRBV11-2	TRBJ2-7	NA	CASTPLAGGPYEQYF	TGTGCCAGCACCCCTCTAGCGGGAGGTCCCTACGAGCAGTACTTC
TRBD1	TRBV19	TRBJ1-5	NA	CASSIRGTGALASNQPQHF	TGTGCCAGTAGTATTCGTGGGACAGGGGCGCTTGCGAGCAATCAGCCCCAGCATTTT
NA	TRBV18	TRBJ2-5	once	CASSPQGISQETQYF	TGTGCCAGCTCACCACAGGGTATCAGCCAAGAGACCCAGTACTTC
NA	TRBV7-9	TRBJ2-1	NA	CASSPPAGLLNEQFF	TGTGCCAGCAGCCCCCCCGCGGGGCTTCTCAATGAGCAGTTCTTC
NA	TRBV6-6	TRBJ2-7	NA	CASSYSSSNEQYF	TGTGCCAGCAGTTACTCAAGTTCCAACGAGCAGTACTTC
TRBD1	TRBV5-1	TRBJ2-1	NA	CASSLTGTVHNEQFF	TGCGCCAGCAGCTTAACCGGGACAGTTCACAATGAGCAGTTCTTC
TRBD1	TRBV27	TRBJ2-5	NA	CASSPKALQGAETQYF	TGTGCCAGCAGTCCGAAGGCTTTACAGGGGGCAGAGACCCAGTACTTC
NA	TRBV2	TRBJ1-1	few	CASSSTGNTEAFF	TGTGCCAGCAGTTCTACAGGGAACACTGAAGCTTTCTTT
NA	TRBV6-4	TRBJ2-5	NA	CASSQEGGETQYF	TGTGCCAGCAGCCAAGAAGGGGGGGAGACCCAGTACTTC
NA	TRBV9	TRBJ1-3	NA	CASSAGPGVGNTIYF	TGTGCCAGCAGCGCGGGGCCAGGGGTCGGAAACACCATATATTTT
TRBD1	TRBV6-6	TRBJ2-7	NA	CASRDRDDEQYF	TGTGCCAGCAGGGACAGGGATGACGAGCAGTACTTC
NA	TRBV28	TRBJ1-4	NA	CASSPPGGPGNEKLFF	TGTGCCAGCAGTCCCCCCGGCGGACCCGGGAATGAAAAACTGTTTTTT
NA	TRBV28	TRBJ2-4	NA	CASLSGSPNIQYF	TGTGCCAGCCTAAGCGGTAGCCCAAACATTCAGTACTTC
NA	TRBV9	TRBJ2-7	NA	CASSVSGTPYEQYF	TGTGCCAGCAGCGTGAGCGGTACCCCCTACGAGCAGTACTTC
TRBD2	TRBV9	TRBJ2-1	NA	CASSVTSGSGRGSYNEQFF	TGTGCCAGCAGCGTGACTAGCGGGAGTGGTCGGGGTTCCTACAATGAGCAGTTCTTC
NA	TRBV2	TRBJ1-6	NA	CASSGINNSPLHF	TGTGCCAGCAGCGGGATAAATAATTCACCCCTCCACTTT
NA	TRBV5-3	TRBJ2-7	NA	CARSKPGHEQYF	TGTGCCAGAAGCAAACCGGGCCACGAGCAGTACTTC
NA	TRBV20-1	TRBJ1-2	once	CSGGDNYGYTF	TGCAGCGGGGGCGATAACTATGGCTACACCTTC
TRBD2	TRBV7-9	TRBJ2-1	NA	CASREGASGNNEQFF	TGTGCCAGCAGGGAAGGGGCTAGCGGGAATAATGAGCAGTTCTTC
NA	TRBV18	TRBJ1-3	NA	CASSSGNSGNTIYF	TGTGCCAGCTCTTCGGGGAACTCTGGAAACACCATATATTTT
NA	TRBV29-1	TRBJ2-5	NA	CSVGGGAGYQETQYF	TGCAGCGTTGGAGGCGGGGCAGGATACCAAGAGACCCAGTACTTC
NA	TRBV5-1	TRBJ1-1	NA	CASSFGQGNTEAFF	TGCGCCAGCAGCTTTGGGCAGGGGAACACTGAAGCTTTCTTT
TRBD1	TRBV5-6	TRBJ2-2	NA	CASSPGQGPGELFF	TGTGCCAGCAGCCCTGGACAGGGGCCCGGGGAGCTGTTTTTT
TRBD1	TRBV19	TRBJ1-2	NA	CASSDGQGVRSYTF	TGTGCCAGTAGTGACGGACAGGGGGTTAGAAGCTACACCTTC
NA	TRBV5-6	TRBJ2-3	NA	CASSLGRRPSDTQYF	TGTGCCAGCAGCTTGGGGCGGAGACCTTCAGATACGCAGTATTTT
TRBD2	TRBV7-9	TRBJ2-7	once	CASSEGLASYEQYF	TGTGCCAGCAGCGAAGGACTAGCGTCGTACGAGCAGTACTTC
TRBD1	TRBV7-9	TRBJ2-5	NA	CASSGGTGALETQYF	TGTGCCAGCAGCGGCGGGACAGGGGCCTTAGAGACCCAGTACTTC
TRBD2	TRBV15	TRBJ2-4	once	CATSRDLGTSGGAQYF	TGTGCCACCAGCAGAGATTTAGGAACTAGCGGGGGCGCTCAGTACTTC